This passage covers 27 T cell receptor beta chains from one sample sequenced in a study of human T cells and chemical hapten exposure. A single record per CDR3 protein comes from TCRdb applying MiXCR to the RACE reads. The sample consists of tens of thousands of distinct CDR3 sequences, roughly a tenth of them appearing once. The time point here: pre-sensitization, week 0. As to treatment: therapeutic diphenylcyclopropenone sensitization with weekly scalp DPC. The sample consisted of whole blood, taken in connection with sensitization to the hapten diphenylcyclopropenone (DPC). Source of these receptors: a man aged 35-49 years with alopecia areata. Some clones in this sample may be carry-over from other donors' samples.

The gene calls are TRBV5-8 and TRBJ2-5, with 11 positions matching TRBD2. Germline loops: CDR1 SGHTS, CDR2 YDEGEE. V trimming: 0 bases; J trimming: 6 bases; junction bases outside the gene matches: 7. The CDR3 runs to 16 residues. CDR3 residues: CASSLEGLAGMKTQYF. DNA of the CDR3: TGTGCCAGCAGCTTGGAAGGACTAGCGGGTATGAAGACCCAGTACTTC. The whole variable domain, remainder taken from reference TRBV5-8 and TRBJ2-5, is EAGVTQSPTHLIKTRGQQATLRCSPISGHTSVYWYQQALGLGLQFLLWYDEGEERNRGNFPPRFSGRQFPNYSSELNVNALELEDSALYLCASSLEGLAGMKTQYFGPGTRLLVL.

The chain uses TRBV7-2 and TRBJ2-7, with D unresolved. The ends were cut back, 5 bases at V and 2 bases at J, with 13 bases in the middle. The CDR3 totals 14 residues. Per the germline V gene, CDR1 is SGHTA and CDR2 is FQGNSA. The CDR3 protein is CASSPGTSTYEQYF. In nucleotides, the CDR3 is TGTGCCAGCAGCCCAGGAACTTCAACCTACGAGCAGTACTTC.

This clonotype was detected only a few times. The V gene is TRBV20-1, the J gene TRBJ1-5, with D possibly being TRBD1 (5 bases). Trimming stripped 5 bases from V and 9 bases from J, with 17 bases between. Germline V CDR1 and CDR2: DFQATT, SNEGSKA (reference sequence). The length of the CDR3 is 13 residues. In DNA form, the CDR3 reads TGCAGTGCTCCCTCGCAGGGACGGGGGCCCCAGCATTTT. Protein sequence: CSAPSQGRGPQHF.

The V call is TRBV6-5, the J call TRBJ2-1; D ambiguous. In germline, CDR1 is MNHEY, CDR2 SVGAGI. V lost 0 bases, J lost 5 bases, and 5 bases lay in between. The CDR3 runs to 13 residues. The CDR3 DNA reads TGTGCCAGCAGTTACTCCGAAAACAATGAGCAGTTCTTC. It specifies CASSYSENNEQFF.

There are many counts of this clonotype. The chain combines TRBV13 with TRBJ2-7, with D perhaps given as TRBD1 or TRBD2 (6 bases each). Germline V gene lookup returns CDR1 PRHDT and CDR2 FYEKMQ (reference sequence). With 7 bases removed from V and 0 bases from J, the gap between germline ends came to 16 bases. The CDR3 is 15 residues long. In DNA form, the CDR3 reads TGTGCCAGCAAAAAGGGGGGCAGGAGCTCCTACGAGCAGTACTTC. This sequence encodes CASKKGGRSSYEQYF.

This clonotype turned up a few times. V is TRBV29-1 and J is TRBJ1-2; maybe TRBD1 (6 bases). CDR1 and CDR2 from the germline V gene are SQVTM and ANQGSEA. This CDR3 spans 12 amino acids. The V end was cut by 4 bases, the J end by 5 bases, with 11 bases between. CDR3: CSVGQVAYGYTF. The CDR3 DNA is TGCAGCGTTGGACAGGTCGCATATGGCTACACCTTC.

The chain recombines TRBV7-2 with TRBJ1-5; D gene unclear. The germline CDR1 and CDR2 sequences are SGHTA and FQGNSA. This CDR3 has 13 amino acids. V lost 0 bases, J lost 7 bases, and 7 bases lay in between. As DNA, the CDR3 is TGTGCCAGCAGCTTAGCGCTAACCCAGCCCCAGCATTTT. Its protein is CASSLALTQPQHF.

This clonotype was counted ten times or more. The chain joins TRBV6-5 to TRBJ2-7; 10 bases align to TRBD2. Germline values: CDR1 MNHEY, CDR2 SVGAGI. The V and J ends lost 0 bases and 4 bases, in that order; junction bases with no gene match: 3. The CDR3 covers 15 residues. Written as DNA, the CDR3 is TGTGCCAGCAGTTACTCGGCTAGCGGGAGATACGAGCAGTACTTC. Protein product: CASSYSASGRYEQYF.

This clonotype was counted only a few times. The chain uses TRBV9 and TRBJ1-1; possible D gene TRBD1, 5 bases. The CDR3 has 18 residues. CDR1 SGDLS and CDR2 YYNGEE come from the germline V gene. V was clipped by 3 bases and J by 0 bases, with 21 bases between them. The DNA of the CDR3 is TGTGCCAGCAGCGGGGGATTCCAGGGAGCGGGGATGAACACTGAAGCTTTCTTT. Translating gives CASSGGFQGAGMNTEAFF.

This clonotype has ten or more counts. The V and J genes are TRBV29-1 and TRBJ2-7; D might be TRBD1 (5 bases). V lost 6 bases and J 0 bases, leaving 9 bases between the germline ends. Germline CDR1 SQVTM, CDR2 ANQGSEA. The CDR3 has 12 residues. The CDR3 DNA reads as TGCAGCGTGCGGACACTCTCCTACGAGCAGTACTTC. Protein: CSVRTLSYEQYF.

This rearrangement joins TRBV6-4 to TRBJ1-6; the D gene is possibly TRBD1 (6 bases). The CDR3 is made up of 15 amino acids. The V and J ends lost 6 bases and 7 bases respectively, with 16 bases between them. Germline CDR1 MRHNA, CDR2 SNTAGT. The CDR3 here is CASRRQASGNSPLHF. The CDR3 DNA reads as TGTGCCAGCAGGAGACAGGCGTCCGGAAATTCACCCCTCCACTTT.

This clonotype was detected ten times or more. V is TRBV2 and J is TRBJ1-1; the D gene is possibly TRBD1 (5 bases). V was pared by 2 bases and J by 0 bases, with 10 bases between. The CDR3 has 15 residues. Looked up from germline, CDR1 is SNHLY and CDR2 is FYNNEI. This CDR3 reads CASSEWGQLNTEAFF. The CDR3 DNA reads TGTGCCAGCAGTGAATGGGGCCAGCTGAACACTGAAGCTTTCTTT. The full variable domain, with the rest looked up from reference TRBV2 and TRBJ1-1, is EPEVTQTPSHQVTQMGQEVILRCVPISNHLYFYWYRQILGQKVEFLVSFYNNEISEKSEIFDDQFSVERPDGSNFTLKIRSTKLEDSAMYFCASSEWGQLNTEAFFGQGTRLTVV.

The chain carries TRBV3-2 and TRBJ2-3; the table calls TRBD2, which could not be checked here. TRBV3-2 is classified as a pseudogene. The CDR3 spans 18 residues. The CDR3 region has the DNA TGTGCCAGCAGCCAAGGGGTTAAGACTAGCGAGGGGACAGATACGCAGTATTTT. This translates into CASSQGVKTSEGTDTQYF.

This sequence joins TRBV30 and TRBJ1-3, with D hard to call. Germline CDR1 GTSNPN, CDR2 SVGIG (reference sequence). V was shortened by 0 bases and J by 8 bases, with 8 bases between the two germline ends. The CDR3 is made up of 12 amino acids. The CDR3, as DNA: TGTGCCTGGAGTGTGAGCCTGTACACCATATATTTT. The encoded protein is CAWSVSLYTIYF.

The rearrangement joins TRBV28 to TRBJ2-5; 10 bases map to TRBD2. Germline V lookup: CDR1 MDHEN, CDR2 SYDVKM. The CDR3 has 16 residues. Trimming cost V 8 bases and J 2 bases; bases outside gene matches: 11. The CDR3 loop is CASHGGLAAEQETQYF. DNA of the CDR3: TGTGCCAGCCACGGAGGACTAGCGGCGGAACAAGAGACCCAGTACTTC.

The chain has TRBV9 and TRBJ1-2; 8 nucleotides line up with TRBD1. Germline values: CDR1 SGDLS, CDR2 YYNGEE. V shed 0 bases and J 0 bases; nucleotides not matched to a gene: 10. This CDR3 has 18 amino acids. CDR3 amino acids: CASSVGHLGQEPNYGYTF. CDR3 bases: TGTGCCAGCAGCGTAGGCCATTTGGGACAGGAACCTAACTATGGCTACACCTTC.

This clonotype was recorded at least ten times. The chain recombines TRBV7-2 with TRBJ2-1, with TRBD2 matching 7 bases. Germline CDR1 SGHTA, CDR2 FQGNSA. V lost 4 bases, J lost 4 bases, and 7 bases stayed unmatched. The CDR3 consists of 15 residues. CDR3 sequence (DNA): TGTGCCAGCAGCTCATTAACGGGGGGATACAATGAGCAGTTCTTC. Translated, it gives CASSSLTGGYNEQFF. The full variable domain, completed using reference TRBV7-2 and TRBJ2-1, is GAGVSQSPSNKVTEKGKDVELRCDPISGHTALYWYRQSLGQGLEFLIYFQGNSAPDKSGLPSDRFSAERTGGSVSTLTIQRTQQEDSAVYLCASSSLTGGYNEQFFGPGTRLTVL.

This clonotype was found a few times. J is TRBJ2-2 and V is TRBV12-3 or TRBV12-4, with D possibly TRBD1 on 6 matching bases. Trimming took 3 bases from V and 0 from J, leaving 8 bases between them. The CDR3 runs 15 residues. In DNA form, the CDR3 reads TGTGCCAGCAGTTTTGGGGGCTCGAACACCGGGGAGCTGTTTTTT. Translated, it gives CASSFGGSNTGELFF.

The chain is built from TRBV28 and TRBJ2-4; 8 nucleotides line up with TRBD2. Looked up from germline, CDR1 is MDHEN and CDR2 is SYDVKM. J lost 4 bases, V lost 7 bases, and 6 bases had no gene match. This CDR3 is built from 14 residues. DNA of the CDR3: TGTGCCAGCATCGCCGGCGGGGGGAAAAACATTCAGTACTTC. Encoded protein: CASIAGGGKNIQYF. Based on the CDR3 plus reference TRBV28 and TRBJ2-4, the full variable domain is DVKVTQSSRYLVKRTGEKVFLECVQDMDHENMFWYRQDPGLGLRLIYFSYDVKMKEKGDIPEGYSVSREKKERFSLILESASTNQTSMYLCASIAGGGKNIQYFGAGTRLSVL.

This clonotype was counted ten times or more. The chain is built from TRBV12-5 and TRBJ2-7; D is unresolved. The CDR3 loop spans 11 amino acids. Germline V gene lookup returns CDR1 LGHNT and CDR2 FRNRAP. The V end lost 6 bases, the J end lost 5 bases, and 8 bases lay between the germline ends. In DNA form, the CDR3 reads TGTGCTAGTGGGGTCGGAAACGAGCAGTACTTC. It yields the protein CASGVGNEQYF. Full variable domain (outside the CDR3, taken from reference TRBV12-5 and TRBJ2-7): DARVTQTPRHKVTEMGQEVTMRCQPILGHNTVFWYRQTMMQGLELLAYFRNRAPLDDSGMPKDRFSAEMPDATLATLKIQPSEPRDSAVYFCASGVGNEQYFGPGTRLTVT.

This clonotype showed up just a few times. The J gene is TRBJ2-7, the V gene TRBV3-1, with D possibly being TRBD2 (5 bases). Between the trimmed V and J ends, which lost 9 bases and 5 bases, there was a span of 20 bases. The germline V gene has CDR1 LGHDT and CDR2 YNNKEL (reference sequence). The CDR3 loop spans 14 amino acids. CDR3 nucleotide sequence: TGTGCCAGGCGTGGGCGGGCTCGCTTTCACGAGCAGTACTTC. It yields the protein CARRGRARFHEQYF.

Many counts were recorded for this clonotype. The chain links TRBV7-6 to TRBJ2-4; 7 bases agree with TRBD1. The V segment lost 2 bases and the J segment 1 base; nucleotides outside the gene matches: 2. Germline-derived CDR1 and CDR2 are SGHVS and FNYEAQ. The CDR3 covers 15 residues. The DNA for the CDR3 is TGTGCCAGCAGCTTATACAGGGGCGCCAAAAACATTCAGTACTTC. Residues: CASSLYRGAKNIQYF.

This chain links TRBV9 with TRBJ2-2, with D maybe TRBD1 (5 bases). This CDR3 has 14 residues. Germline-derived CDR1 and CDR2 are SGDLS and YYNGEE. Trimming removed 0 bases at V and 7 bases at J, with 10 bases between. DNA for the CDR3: TGTGCCAGCAGCGTAGGTCCCCAGGGCGGGGAGCTGTTTTTT. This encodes CASSVGPQGGELFF.

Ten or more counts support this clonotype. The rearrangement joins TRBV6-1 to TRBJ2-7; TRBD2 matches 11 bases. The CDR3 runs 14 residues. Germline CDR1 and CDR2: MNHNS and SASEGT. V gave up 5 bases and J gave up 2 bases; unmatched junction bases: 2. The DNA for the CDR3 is TGTGCCAGCAGTCTAGCGGGAGGTCCCTACGAGCAGTACTTC. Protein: CASSLAGGPYEQYF.

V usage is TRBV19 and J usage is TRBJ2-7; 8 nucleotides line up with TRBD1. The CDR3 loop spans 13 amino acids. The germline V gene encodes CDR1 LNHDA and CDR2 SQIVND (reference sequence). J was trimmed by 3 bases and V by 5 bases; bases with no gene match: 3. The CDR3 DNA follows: TGTGCCAGTAGTCCAGGGGGCTTCTACGAGCAGTACTTC. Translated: CASSPGGFYEQYF.

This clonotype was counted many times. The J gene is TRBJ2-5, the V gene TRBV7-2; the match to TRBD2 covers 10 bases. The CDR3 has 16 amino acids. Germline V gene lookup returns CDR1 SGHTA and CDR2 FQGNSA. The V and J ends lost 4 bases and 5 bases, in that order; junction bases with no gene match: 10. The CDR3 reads CASSYNIAGGTETQYF. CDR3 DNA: TGTGCCAGCAGCTATAATATAGCGGGAGGAACCGAGACCCAGTACTTC.

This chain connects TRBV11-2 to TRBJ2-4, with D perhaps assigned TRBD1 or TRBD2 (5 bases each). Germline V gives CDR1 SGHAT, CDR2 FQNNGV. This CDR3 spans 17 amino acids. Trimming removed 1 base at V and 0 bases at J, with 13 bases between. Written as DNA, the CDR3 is TGTGCCAGCAGCTTAGCCGGGGCCCTCCTAGCCAAAAACATTCAGTACTTC. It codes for CASSLAGALLAKNIQYF.